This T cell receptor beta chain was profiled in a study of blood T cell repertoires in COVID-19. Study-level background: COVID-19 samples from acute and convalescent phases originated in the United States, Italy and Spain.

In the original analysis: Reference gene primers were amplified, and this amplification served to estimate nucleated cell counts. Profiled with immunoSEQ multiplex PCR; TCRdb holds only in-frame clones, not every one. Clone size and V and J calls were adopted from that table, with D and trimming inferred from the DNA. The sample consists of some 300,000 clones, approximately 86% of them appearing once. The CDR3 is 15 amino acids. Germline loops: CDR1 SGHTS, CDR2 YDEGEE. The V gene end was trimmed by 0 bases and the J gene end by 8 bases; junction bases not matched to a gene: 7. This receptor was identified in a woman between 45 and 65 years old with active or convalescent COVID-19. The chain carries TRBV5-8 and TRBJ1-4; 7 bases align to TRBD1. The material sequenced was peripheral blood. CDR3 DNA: TGTGCCAGCAGCTTGGGGACAGGATACGAGGAAAAACTGTTTTTT. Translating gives CASSLGTGYEEKLFF.